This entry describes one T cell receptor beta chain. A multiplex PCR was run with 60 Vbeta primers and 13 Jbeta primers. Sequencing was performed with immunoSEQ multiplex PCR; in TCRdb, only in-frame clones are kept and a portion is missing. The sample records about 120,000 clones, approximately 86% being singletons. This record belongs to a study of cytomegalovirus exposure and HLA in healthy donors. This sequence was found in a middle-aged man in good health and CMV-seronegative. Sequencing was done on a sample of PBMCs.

In DNA form, the CDR3 reads TGTGCCAGCAGCTTTCAGGGGGCTAACTATGGCTACACCTTC. Encoded protein: CASSFQGANYGYTF. This sequence joins TRBV7-9 and TRBJ1-2; TRBD1 agrees at 7 bases. The length of the CDR3 is 14 residues. With V trimmed by 3 bases and J by 0 bases, 1 base remained unmatched. The germline V gene has CDR1 SEHNR and CDR2 FQNEAQ (reference sequence).